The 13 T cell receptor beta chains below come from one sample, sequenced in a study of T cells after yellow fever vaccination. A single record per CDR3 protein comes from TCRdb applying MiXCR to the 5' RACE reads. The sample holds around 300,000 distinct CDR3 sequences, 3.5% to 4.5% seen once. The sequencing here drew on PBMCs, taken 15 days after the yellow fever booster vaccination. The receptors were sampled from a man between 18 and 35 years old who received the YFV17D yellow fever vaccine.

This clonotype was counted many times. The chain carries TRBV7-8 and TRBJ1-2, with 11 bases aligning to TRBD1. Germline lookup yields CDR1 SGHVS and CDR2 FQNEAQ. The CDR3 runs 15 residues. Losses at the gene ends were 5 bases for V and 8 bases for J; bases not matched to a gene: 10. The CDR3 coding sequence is TGTGCCAGCAGCGCGAGACCGGGACAGGGGGACGGCTACACCTTC. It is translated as CASSARPGQGDGYTF. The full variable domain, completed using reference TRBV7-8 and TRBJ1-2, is GAGVSQSPRYKVAKRGQDVALRCDPISGHVSLFWYQQALGQGPEFLTYFQNEAQLDKSGLPSDRFFAERPEGSVSTLKIQRTQQEDSAVYLCASSARPGQGDGYTFGSGTRLTVV.

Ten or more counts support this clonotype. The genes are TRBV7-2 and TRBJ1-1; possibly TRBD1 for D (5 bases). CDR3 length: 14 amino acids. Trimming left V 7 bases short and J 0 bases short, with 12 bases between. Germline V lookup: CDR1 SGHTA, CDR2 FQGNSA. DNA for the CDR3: TGTGCCAGCATCACAGACAGTTTGAACACTGAAGCTTTCTTT. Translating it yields CASITDSLNTEAFF.

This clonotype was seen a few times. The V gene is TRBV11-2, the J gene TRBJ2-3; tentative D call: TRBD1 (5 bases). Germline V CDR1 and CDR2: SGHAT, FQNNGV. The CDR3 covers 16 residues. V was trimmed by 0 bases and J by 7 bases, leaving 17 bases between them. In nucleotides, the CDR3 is TGTGCCAGCAGCTTAGATCTTAGTGGGGCCGGCTATACGCAGTATTTT. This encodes CASSLDLSGAGYTQYF. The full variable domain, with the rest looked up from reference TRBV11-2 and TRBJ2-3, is EAGVAQSPRYKIIEKRQSVAFWCNPISGHATLYWYQQILGQGPKLLIQFQNNGVVDDSQLPKDRFSAERLKGVDSTLKIQPAKLEDSAVYLCASSLDLSGAGYTQYFGPGTRLTVL.

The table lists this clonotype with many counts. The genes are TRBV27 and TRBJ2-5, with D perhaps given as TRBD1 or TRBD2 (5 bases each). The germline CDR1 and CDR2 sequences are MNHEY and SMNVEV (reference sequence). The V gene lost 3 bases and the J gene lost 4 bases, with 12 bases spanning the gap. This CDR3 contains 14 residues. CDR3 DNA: TGTGCCAGCAGTTTCCGGGGCAGGAGAGAGACCCAGTACTTC. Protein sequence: CASSFRGRRETQYF.

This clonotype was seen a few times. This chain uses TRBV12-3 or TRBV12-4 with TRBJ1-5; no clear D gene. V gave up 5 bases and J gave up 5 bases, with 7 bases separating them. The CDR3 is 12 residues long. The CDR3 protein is CASSRRDQPQHF. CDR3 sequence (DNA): TGTGCCAGCAGTCGCCGGGATCAGCCCCAGCATTTT.

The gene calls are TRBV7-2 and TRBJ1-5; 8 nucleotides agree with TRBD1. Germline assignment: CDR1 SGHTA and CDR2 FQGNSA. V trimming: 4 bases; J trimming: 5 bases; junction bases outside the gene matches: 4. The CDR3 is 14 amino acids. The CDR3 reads CASSSQGVDQPQHF. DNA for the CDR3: TGTGCCAGCAGCTCACAGGGGGTGGATCAGCCCCAGCATTTT.

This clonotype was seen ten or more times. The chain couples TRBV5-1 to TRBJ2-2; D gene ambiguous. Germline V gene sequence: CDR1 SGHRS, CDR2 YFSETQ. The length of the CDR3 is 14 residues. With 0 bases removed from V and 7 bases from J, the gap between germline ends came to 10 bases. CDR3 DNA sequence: TGCGCCAGCAGCTTGGGCCACGAGAGCGGGGAGCTGTTTTTT. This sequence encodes CASSLGHESGELFF.

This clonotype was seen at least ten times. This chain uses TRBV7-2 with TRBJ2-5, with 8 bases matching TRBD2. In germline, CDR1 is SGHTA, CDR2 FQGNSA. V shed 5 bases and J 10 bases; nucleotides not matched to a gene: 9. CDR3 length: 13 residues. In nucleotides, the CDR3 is TGTGCCAGCAGCCCGCGCGGGGGGACGGGCCAGTACTTC. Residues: CASSPRGGTGQYF.

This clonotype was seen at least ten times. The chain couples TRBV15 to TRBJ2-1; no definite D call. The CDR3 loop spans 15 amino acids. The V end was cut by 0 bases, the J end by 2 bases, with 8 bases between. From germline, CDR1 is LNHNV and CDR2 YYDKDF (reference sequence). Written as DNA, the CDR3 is TGTGCCACCAGCAGAGATTCGGGTACCTACAATGAGCAGTTCTTC. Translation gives CATSRDSGTYNEQFF. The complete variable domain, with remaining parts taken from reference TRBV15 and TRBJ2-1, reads DAMVIQNPRYQVTQFGKPVTLSCSQTLNHNVMYWYQQKSSQAPKLLFHYYDKDFNNEADTPDNFQSRRPNTSFCFLDIRSPGLGDTAMYLCATSRDSGTYNEQFFGPGTRLTVL.

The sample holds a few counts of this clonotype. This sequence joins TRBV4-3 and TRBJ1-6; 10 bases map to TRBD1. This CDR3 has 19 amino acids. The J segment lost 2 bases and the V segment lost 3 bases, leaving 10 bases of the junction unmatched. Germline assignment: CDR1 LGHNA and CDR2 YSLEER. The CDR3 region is CASSQPGQGIWAYNSPLHF. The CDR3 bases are TGCGCCAGCAGCCAGCCGGGACAGGGGATTTGGGCCTATAATTCACCCCTCCACTTT.

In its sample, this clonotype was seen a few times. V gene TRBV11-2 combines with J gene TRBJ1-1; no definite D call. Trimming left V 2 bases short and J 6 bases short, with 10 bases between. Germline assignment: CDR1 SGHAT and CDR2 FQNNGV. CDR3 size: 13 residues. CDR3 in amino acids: CASSLLRDPEAFF. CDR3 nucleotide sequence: TGTGCCAGCAGCTTACTGAGGGATCCTGAAGCTTTCTTT. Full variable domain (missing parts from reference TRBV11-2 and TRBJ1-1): EAGVAQSPRYKIIEKRQSVAFWCNPISGHATLYWYQQILGQGPKLLIQFQNNGVVDDSQLPKDRFSAERLKGVDSTLKIQPAKLEDSAVYLCASSLLRDPEAFFGQGTRLTVV.

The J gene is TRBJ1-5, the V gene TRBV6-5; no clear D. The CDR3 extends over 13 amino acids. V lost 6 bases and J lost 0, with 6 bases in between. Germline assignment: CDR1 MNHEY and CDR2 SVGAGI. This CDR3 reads CASRPNSNQPQHF. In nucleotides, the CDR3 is TGTGCCAGCAGGCCTAATAGCAATCAGCCCCAGCATTTT.

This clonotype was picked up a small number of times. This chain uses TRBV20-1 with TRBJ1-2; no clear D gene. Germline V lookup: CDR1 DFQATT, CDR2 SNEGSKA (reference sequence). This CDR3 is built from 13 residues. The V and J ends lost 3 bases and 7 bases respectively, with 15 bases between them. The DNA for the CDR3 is TGCAGTGCTAGGTTGGAGGGATGGTCTGGCTACACCTTC. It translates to CSARLEGWSGYTF.